The 3 T cell receptor beta chains given below trace back to one sample, sequenced in a study of blood T cell repertoires in COVID-19. Produced via immunoSEQ multiplex PCR; TCRdb's table is partial and in-frame only. The sample records 150,000 to 200,000 clones, more than 75% being singletons. Material: peripheral blood. The receptors stem from a man aged 55-75 years with active or convalescent COVID-19.

This clone was seen more than once but under ten times. The chain combines TRBV4-2 with TRBJ1-2, with D possibly matching TRBD1 (5 bases). CDR3 size: 13 residues. Trimming cost V 0 bases and J 8 bases, with 10 bases left between them. Germline-derived CDR1 and CDR2 are LGHNA and YNFKEQ. CDR3 region: CASSQEWGQGYTF. The CDR3 coding sequence is TGTGCCAGCAGCCAAGAATGGGGCCAAGGCTACACCTTC.

The chain has TRBV6-5 and TRBJ1-1; TRBD1 might be the D (5 bases). The CDR3 covers 14 residues. Trimming removed 7 bases from V and 0 bases from J, with 12 bases in between. Looked up from germline, CDR1 is MNHEY and CDR2 is SVGAGI. CDR3 in amino acids: CASTADSMNTEAFF. The CDR3 coding sequence is TGTGCCAGCACCGCAGACAGTATGAACACTGAAGCTTTCTTT.

V gene TRBV20-1 combines with J gene TRBJ1-1; a possible D gene is TRBD1 (5 bases). The CDR3 is made up of 15 amino acids. Trimming pared 3 bases from V and 0 bases from J, leaving 14 bases between. The germline V gene encodes CDR1 DFQATT and CDR2 SNEGSKA (reference sequence). DNA of the CDR3: TGCAGTGCTAGTGGGGCCCCCGATATGAACACTGAAGCTTTCTTT. Translation: CSASGAPDMNTEAFF.